A selection of T cell receptor beta chains follows, all from one sample in a study of T cell responses to AZD1222 COVID-19 vaccine. Here immunoSEQ multiplex PCR was the method, and the copy in TCRdb shows in-frame clones only, minus some. The sample records 55,000 to 80,000 clones, approximately 81% being singletons. The material was peripheral blood, obtained on day 0 of AZD1222 vaccination. Receptors were obtained from an adult in good health. Each CDR3 is given with its conserved first and last residue. Fields, in order: CDR3 length, J gene, D gene, V gene, clone size, CDR3 protein, CDR3 DNA. The D gene is left open where the match is weak. Not all rows give a size; the values are once, few, many and, for expanded clones, a class.

>14|TRBJ2-5|-|TRBV30|-
CAWSVGGAGETQYF
TGTGCCTGGAGTGTGGGGGGCGCCGGGGAGACCCAGTACTTC
>19|TRBJ2-1|-|TRBV7-3|-
CASSLNPFQGGIRYNEQFF
TGTGCCAGCAGCTTAAATCCTTTCCAGGGGGGAATAAGGTACAATGAGCAGTTCTTC
>14|TRBJ2-2|-|TRBV4-1|-
CASSQDSRLGELFF
TGCGCCAGCAGCCAAGATTCCAGACTCGGGGAGCTGTTTTTT
>11|TRBJ2-7|-|TRBV27|-
CASSFLDEQYF
TGTGCCAGCAGTTTTCTGGACGAGCAGTACTTC
>13|TRBJ1-4|-|TRBV10-2|-
CASRGWLDEKLFF
TGCGCCAGCAGGGGGTGGTTAGATGAAAAACTGTTTTTT
>15|TRBJ2-7|TRBD2|TRBV29-1|-
CSVGASGIRPYEQYF
TGCAGCGTTGGGGCTAGCGGGATACGCCCCTACGAGCAGTACTTC
>11|TRBJ2-3|-|TRBV20-1|-
CSARFSDTQYF
TGCAGTGCTAGGTTCTCAGATACGCAGTATTTT
>13|TRBJ2-1|-|TRBV14|-
CASSQGGSNEQFF
TGTGCCAGCAGCCAAGGGGGCAGCAATGAGCAGTTCTTC
>14|TRBJ1-2|-|TRBV18|once
CASSPGVGSYGYTF
TGTGCCAGCTCACCAGGTGTCGGGAGCTATGGCTACACCTTC
>17|TRBJ2-7|-|TRBV4-2|-
CASSQDHRRQKSYEQYF
TGTGCCAGCAGCCAAGATCATCGGAGACAGAAATCCTACGAGCAGTACTTC
>16|TRBJ2-3|TRBD1|TRBV6-6|-
CASSLRTGPSTDTQYF
TGTGCCAGCAGTCTCAGGACAGGGCCTAGCACAGATACGCAGTATTTT
>12|TRBJ1-2|-|TRBV19|once
CASRTGYYGYTF
TGTGCCAGCAGAACAGGGTATTATGGCTACACCTTC
>13|TRBJ1-4|-|TRBV4-1|-
CASSRGPNEKLFF
TGCGCCAGCAGCCGCGGACCTAATGAAAAACTGTTTTTT
>17|TRBJ1-3|TRBD1|TRBV5-5|-
CASSDLRDRVSGNTIYF
TGTGCCAGCAGCGACCTCCGGGACAGGGTCTCTGGAAACACCATATATTTT
>16|TRBJ1-5|-|TRBV6-1|-
CASSEVPYTAFQPQHF
TGTGCCAGCAGTGAAGTTCCTTATACAGCTTTTCAGCCCCAGCATTTT
>13|TRBJ1-6|-|TRBV2|-
CASQRGGRSPLHF
TGTGCCAGCCAGAGAGGGGGAAGGTCACCCCTCCACTTT
>15|TRBJ2-1|-|TRBV4-3|once
CASSQDGPSYNEQFF
TGCGCCAGCAGCCAAGACGGGCCCTCCTACAATGAGCAGTTCTTC
>14|TRBJ1-1|-|TRBV29-1|-
CSVDPSASRTEAFF
TGCAGCGTTGACCCGTCGGCCAGCAGAACTGAAGCTTTCTTT
>14|TRBJ1-1|TRBD1|TRBV13|-
CASSTETGGTEAFF
TGTGCCAGCAGCACTGAGACAGGGGGCACTGAAGCTTTCTTT
>13|TRBJ1-5|-|TRBV28|few
CATRQNSNQPQHF
TGTGCCACAAGACAGAATAGCAATCAGCCCCAGCATTTT
>16|TRBJ1-3|TRBD1|TRBV5-1|-
CASSSGTANSGNTIYF
TGCGCCAGCAGCTCCGGGACAGCGAACTCTGGAAACACCATATATTTT
>13|TRBJ1-1|TRBD1|TRBV12-3/TRBV12-4|-
CASRRTGNTEAFF
TGTGCCAGCAGACGGACAGGGAACACTGAAGCTTTCTTT
>18|TRBJ1-4|TRBD1|TRBV2|-
CASSGPPGQGLANEKLFF
TGTGCCAGCTCAGGGCCTCCGGGACAGGGTTTAGCTAATGAAAAACTGTTTTTT
>13|TRBJ1-1|-|TRBV7-3|-
CASSPYLNTEAFF
TGTGCCAGCAGCCCATATTTGAACACTGAAGCTTTCTTT
>16|TRBJ1-6|-|TRBV4-3|-
CASSQDLPGSGSPLHF
TGCGCCAGCAGCCAAGATCTCCCGGGCTCCGGTTCACCCCTCCACTTT
>16|TRBJ1-2|TRBD1|TRBV6-5|-
CASSYSQGQGSYGYTF
TGTGCCAGCAGTTACTCGCAGGGACAGGGGTCATATGGCTACACCTTC
>13|TRBJ1-1|-|TRBV7-2|-
CASSLTGNTEAFF
TGTGCCAGCAGCTTAACGGGGAACACTGAAGCTTTCTTT
>14|TRBJ1-1|-|TRBV4-3|-
CASSQERVNTEAFF
TGCGCCAGCAGCCAAGAGAGGGTGAACACTGAAGCTTTCTTT
>13|TRBJ2-1|TRBD1|TRBV13|-
CASSYDRGNEQFF
TGTGCCAGCAGTTACGACAGGGGAAATGAGCAGTTCTTC
>15|TRBJ2-7|-|TRBV9|-
CASSVYGSLVGEQYF
TGTGCCAGCAGCGTTTACGGGAGCTTGGTGGGCGAGCAGTACTTC
>16|TRBJ1-2|-|TRBV28|-
CASSPPRGGRVYGYTF
TGTGCCAGCAGTCCCCCCCGGGGAGGGAGGGTCTATGGCTACACCTTC
>17|TRBJ2-7|-|TRBV21-1|-
CASHGSVGISGQSEQYF
TGTGCCAGCCACGGGTCGGTGGGAATTAGCGGCCAGAGCGAGCAGTACTTC
>13|TRBJ2-5|-|TRBV28|-
CASRRTVGETQYF
TGTGCCAGCAGACGGACAGTAGGGGAGACCCAGTACTTC
>13|TRBJ1-4|-|TRBV4-3|-
CASSPWTDEKLFF
TGCGCCAGCAGCCCCTGGACAGACGAAAAACTGTTTTTT
>15|TRBJ1-2|-|TRBV23-1|-
CASSHPGRGSYGYTF
TGCGCCAGCAGTCATCCGGGAAGGGGTAGCTATGGCTACACCTTC
>14|TRBJ1-1|TRBD1|TRBV7-9|-
CASSSPTGGTEAFF
TGTGCCAGCAGCTCACCGACAGGGGGCACTGAAGCTTTCTTT
>14|TRBJ1-1|-|TRBV28|-
CASSLNLGGTEAFF
TGTGCCAGCAGTTTAAATCTCGGGGGGACTGAAGCTTTCTTT
>14|TRBJ2-1|TRBD1|TRBV7-9|-
CAGDPGQGMGEQFF
TGTGCCGGAGACCCGGGACAGGGAATGGGTGAGCAGTTCTTC
>14|TRBJ2-5|-|TRBV7-3|-
CASSLRDKQETQYF
TGTGCCAGCAGCTTGCGGGACAAACAAGAGACCCAGTACTTC
>15|TRBJ2-2|-|TRBV5-1|-
CASSLSPGRGGELFF
TGCGCCAGCAGCTTGTCGCCGGGGCGGGGCGGGGAGCTGTTTTTT
>15|TRBJ1-4|-|TRBV6-2/TRBV6-3|-
CASSLGGGGSEKLFF
TGTGCCAGCAGTCTCGGAGGAGGGGGAAGTGAAAAACTGTTTTTT
>13|TRBJ2-7|-|TRBV7-2|-
CASSGRDSHEQYF
TGTGCCAGCAGCGGAAGAGACTCCCACGAGCAGTACTTC
>13|TRBJ1-3|-|TRBV12-3/TRBV12-4|-
CASSFSDGNTIYF
TGTGCCAGCAGTTTCTCGGACGGAAACACCATATATTTT
>14|TRBJ1-6|TRBD1|TRBV5-5|-
CASSPDRGNSPLHF
TGTGCCAGCAGCCCGGACAGGGGTAATTCACCCCTCCACTTT
>13|TRBJ1-5|-|TRBV19|once
CASNHRRDQPQHF
TGTGCCAGTAACCACAGGAGGGATCAGCCCCAGCATTTT
>13|TRBJ2-3|-|TRBV28|-
CASSFGSTDTQYF
TGTGCCAGCAGTTTCGGAAGCACAGATACGCAGTATTTT
>17|TRBJ2-4|TRBD2|TRBV5-1|-
CASSPRLAGGPINIQYF
TGCGCCAGCAGCCCGAGACTAGCGGGAGGGCCGATTAACATTCAGTACTTC
>18|TRBJ1-2|-|TRBV5-8|-
CASSLVRIAGPNPGGYTF
TGTGCCAGCAGCTTGGTCCGGATAGCAGGGCCCAACCCGGGTGGCTACACCTTC
>14|TRBJ2-1|-|TRBV18|-
CASSPQSSYNEQFF
TGTGCCAGCTCACCCCAGAGCTCCTACAATGAGCAGTTCTTC
>15|TRBJ2-7|TRBD2|TRBV27|medium-sized
CASSFFPGREYEQYF
TGTGCCAGCAGTTTTTTCCCCGGGAGGGAGTACGAGCAGTACTTC
>14|TRBJ1-1|-|TRBV3-1/TRBV3-2|-
CASSQDSYNTEAFF
TGTGCCAGCAGCCAAGACAGTTATAACACTGAAGCTTTCTTT
>14|TRBJ2-3|TRBD2|TRBV30|-
CAWSPSGPTDTQYF
TGTGCCTGGAGTCCTAGCGGGCCCACAGATACGCAGTATTTT